The clone carrying this TCR beta chain was seen a few times. The target antigen is unknown. V shed 5 bases and J shed 3 bases, with 13 bases lying between them. The CDR3 consists of 14 residues. Germline values: CDR1 SGHVS, CDR2 FNYEAQ. MiXCR was run by TCRdb on the reads, yielding one entry per CDR3 protein. Of roughly 500,000 distinct CDR3 sequences listed, roughly 42% are singletons. The data are from a study of T cell repertoires in cytomegalovirus infection. Study information: Carrying CMV and the relevant HLA type showed in public TCR beta signatures.

Findings and caveats of the study: Dominant in the ex vivo response were TCR beta clonotypes restricted by HLA-C and specific for CMV.

The source is a human donor in good health (CMV status not recorded). Some clones in this sample may be carry-over from other donors' samples. The input for sequencing was cultured PBMCs, taken from culture after CMV antigen stimulation. The chain employs TRBV7-6 and TRBJ1-1; perhaps TRBD1 as D (5 bases). The CDR3 reads CASSQVGTYTEAFF. The DNA for the CDR3 is TGTGCCAGCAGCCAAGTAGGGACGTACACTGAAGCTTTCTTT.